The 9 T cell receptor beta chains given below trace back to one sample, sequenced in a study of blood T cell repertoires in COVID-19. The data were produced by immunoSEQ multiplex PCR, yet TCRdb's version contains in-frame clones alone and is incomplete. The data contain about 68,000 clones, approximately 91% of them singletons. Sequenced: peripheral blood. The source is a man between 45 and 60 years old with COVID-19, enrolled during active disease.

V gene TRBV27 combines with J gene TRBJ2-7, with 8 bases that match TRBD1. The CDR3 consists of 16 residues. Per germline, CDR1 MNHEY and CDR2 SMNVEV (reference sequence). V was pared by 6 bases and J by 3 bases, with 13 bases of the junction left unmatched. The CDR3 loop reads CASSSGGGTGHYEQYF. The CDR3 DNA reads TGTGCCAGCAGCTCAGGGGGCGGGACAGGCCACTACGAGCAGTACTTC.

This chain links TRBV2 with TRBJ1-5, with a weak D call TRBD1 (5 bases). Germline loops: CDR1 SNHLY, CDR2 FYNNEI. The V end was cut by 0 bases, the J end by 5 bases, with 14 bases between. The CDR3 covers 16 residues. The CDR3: CASSEALHDRYQPQHF. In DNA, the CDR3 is TGTGCCAGCAGTGAAGCGCTTCACGACAGATATCAGCCCCAGCATTTT.

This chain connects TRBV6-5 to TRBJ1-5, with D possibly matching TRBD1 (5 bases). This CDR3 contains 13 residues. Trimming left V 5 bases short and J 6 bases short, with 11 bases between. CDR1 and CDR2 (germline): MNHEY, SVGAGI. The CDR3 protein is CASSTGVSQPQHF. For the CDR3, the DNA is TGTGCCAGCAGTACAGGAGTGTCTCAGCCCCAGCATTTT.

The CDR3 reads CATGSNSYNEQFF. For the CDR3, the DNA is TGTGCCACCGGGAGTAACTCCTACAATGAGCAGTTCTTC. The chain is built from TRBV6-5 and TRBJ2-1; tentatively, D is TRBD2 (6 bases). From germline, CDR1 is MNHEY and CDR2 SVGAGI. The V end lost 10 bases, the J end lost 0 bases, and 10 bases lay between the germline ends. The CDR3 spans 13 residues.

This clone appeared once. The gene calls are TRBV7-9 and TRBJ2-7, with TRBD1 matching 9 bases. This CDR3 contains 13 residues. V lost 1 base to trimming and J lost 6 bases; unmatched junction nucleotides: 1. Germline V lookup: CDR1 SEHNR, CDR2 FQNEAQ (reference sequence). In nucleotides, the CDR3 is TGTGCCAGCAGCTTAGAGACAGGGGGCGAGCAGTACTTC. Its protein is CASSLETGGEQYF.

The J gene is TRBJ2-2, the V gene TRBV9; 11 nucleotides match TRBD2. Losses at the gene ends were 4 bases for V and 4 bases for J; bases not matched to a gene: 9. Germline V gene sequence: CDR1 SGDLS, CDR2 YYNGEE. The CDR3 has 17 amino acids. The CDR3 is CASSPRTSGRGTGELFF. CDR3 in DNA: TGTGCCAGCAGCCCGCGGACTAGCGGGCGGGGCACCGGGGAGCTGTTTTTT. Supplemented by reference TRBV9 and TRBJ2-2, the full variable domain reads DSGVTQTPKHLITATGQRVTLRCSPRSGDLSVYWYQQSLDQGLQFLIQYYNGEERAKGNILERFSAQQFPDLHSELNLSSLELGDSALYFCASSPRTSGRGTGELFFGEGSRLTVL.

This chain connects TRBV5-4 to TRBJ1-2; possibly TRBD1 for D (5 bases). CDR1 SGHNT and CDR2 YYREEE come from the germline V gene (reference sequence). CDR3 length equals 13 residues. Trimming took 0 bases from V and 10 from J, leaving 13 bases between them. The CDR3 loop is CASSLADGGNYTF. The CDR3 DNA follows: TGTGCCAGCAGCTTGGCGGACGGGGGAAACTACACCTTC.

DNA for the CDR3: TGTGCCAGCAGCCAAGATAGAGCTAGCGGGAGGAATGAGCAGTTCTTC. It yields the protein CASSQDRASGRNEQFF. The rearrangement uses TRBV14 and TRBJ2-1; 11 bases line up with TRBD2. The CDR3 is made up of 16 amino acids. Per germline, CDR1 SGHDN and CDR2 FVKESK. With 0 bases clipped from V and 7 bases from J, the junction kept 5 bases outside the gene matches. Full variable domain (rest looked up from reference TRBV14 and TRBJ2-1): EAGVTQFPSHSVIEKGQTVTLRCDPISGHDNLYWYRRVMGKEIKFLLHFVKESKQDESGMPNNRFLAERTGGTYSTLKVQPAELEDSGVYFCASSQDRASGRNEQFFGPGTRLTVL.

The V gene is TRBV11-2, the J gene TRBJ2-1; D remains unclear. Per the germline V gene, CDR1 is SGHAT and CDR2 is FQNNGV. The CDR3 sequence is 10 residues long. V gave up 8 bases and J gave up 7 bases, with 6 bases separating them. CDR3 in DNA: TGTGCCAGCGGCATAAATGAGCAGTTCTTC. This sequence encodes CASGINEQFF. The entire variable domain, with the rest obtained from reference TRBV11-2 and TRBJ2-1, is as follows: EAGVAQSPRYKIIEKRQSVAFWCNPISGHATLYWYQQILGQGPKLLIQFQNNGVVDDSQLPKDRFSAERLKGVDSTLKIQPAKLEDSAVYLCASGINEQFFGPGTRLTVL.